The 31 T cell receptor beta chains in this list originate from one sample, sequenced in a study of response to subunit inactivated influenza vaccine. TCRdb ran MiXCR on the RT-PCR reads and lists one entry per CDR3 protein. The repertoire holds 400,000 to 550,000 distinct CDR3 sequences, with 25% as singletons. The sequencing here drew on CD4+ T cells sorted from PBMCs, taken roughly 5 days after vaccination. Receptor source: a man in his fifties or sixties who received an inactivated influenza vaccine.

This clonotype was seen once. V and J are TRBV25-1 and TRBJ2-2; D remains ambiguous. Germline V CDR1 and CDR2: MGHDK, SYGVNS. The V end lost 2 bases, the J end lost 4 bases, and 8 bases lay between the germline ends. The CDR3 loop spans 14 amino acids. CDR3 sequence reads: CASSEVGFTGELFF. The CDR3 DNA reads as TGTGCCAGCAGTGAAGTTGGGTTCACCGGGGAGCTGTTTTTT.

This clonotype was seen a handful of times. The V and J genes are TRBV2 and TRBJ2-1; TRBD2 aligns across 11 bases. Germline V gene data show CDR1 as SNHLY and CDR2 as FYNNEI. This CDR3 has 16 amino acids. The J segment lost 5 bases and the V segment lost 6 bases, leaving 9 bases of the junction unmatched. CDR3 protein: CASSAGPGLADNEQFF. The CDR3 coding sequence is TGTGCCAGCAGCGCTGGGCCGGGACTAGCGGACAATGAGCAGTTCTTC.

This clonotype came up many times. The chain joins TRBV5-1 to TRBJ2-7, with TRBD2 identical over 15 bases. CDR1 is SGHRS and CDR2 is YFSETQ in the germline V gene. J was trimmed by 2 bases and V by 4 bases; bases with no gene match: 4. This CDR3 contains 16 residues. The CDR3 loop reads CASSPGLAGGAYEQYF. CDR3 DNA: TGCGCCAGCAGCCCGGGACTAGCGGGAGGTGCCTACGAGCAGTACTTC.

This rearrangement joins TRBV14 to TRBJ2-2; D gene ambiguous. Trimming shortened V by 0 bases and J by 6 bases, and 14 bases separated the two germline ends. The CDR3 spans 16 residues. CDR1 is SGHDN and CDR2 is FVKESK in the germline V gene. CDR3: CASSQDRSPLAGELFF. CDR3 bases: TGTGCCAGCAGCCAAGATAGGAGCCCTCTCGCCGGGGAGCTGTTTTTT.

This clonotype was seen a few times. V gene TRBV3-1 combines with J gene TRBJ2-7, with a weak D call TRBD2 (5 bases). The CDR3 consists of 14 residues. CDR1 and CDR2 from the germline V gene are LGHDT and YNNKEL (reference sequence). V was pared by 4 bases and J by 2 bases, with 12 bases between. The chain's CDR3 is CASSPGRVAYEQYF. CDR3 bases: TGTGCCAGCAGCCCCGGGCGGGTAGCCTACGAGCAGTACTTC.

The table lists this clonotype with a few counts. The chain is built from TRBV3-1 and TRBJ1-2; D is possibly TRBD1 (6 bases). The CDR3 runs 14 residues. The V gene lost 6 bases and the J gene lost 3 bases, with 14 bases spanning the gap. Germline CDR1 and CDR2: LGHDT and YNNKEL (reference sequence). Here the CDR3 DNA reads TGTGCCAGCAGTCTGATGAGGACAGACTATGGCTACACCTTC. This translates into CASSLMRTDYGYTF.

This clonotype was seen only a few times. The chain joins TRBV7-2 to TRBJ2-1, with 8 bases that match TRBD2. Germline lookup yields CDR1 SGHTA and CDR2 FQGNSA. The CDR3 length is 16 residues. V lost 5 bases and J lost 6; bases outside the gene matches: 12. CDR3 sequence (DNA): TGTGCCAGCAGCCCTCGGACTAGCCGAGTGGGCAATGAGCAGTTCTTC. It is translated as CASSPRTSRVGNEQFF. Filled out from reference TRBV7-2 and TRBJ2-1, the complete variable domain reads GAGVSQSPSNKVTEKGKDVELRCDPISGHTALYWYRQSLGQGLEFLIYFQGNSAPDKSGLPSDRFSAERTGGSVSTLTIQRTQQEDSAVYLCASSPRTSRVGNEQFFGPGTRLTVL.

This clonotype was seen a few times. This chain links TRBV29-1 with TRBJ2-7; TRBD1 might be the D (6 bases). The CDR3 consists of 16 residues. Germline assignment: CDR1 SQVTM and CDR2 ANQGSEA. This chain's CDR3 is CTPRDAREQGVYEQYF. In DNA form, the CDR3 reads TGCACCCCCCGGGATGCTAGGGAACAGGGAGTCTACGAGCAGTACTTC.

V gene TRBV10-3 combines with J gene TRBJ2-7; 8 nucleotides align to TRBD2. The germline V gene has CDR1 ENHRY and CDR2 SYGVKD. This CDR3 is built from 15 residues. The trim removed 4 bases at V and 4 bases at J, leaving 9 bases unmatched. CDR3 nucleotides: TGTGCCATCAGTGTGGAGGTAGCGGGGAGGTACGAGCAGTACTTC. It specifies CAISVEVAGRYEQYF.

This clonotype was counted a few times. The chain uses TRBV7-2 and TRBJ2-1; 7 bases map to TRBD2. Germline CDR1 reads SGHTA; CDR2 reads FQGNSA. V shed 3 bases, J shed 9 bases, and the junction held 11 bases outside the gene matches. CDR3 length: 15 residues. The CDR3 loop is CASSFGGSGSGEQFF. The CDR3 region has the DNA TGTGCCAGCAGCTTTGGGGGTAGCGGGTCGGGTGAGCAGTTCTTC.

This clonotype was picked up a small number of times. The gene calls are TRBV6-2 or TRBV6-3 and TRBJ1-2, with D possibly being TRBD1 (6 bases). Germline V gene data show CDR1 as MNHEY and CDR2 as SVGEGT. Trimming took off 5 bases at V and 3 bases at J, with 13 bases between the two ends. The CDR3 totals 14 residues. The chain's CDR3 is CASSRQVSDYGYTF. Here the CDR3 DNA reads TGTGCCAGCAGTCGACAGGTGTCCGACTATGGCTACACCTTC.

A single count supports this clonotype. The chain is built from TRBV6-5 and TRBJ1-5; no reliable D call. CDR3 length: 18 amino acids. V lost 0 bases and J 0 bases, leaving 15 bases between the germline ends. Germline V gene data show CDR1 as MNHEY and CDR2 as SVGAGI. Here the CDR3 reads CASSYSGAKTHSNQPQHF. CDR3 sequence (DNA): TGTGCCAGCAGTTACTCGGGCGCTAAGACACATAGCAATCAGCCCCAGCATTTT.

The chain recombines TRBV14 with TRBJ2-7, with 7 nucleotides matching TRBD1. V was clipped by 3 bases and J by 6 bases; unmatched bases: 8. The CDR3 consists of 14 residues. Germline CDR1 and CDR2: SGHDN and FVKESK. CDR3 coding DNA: TGTGCCAGCAGCCATCCCGACAGGGAATCCGAGCAGTACTTC. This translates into CASSHPDRESEQYF.

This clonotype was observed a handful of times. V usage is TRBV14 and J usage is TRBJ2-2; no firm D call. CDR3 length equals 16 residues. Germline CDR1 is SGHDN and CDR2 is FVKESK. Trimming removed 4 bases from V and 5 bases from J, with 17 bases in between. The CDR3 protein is CASSPNSGRKTGELFF. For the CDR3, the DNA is TGTGCCAGCAGCCCGAATTCCGGGCGGAAGACCGGGGAGCTGTTTTTT.

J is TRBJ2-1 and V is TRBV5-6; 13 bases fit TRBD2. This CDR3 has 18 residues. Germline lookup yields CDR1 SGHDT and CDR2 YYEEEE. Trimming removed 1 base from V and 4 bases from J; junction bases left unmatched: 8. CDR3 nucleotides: TGTGCCAGCAGCTTGTCTGTACTAGCGGGAGGGCTGTACAATGAGCAGTTCTTC. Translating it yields CASSLSVLAGGLYNEQFF.

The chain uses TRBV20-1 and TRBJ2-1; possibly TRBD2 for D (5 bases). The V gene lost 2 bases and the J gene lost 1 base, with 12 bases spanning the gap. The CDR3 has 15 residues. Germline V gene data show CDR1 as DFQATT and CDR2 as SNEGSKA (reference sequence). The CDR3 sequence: CSARLPADSYNEQFF. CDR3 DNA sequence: TGCAGTGCTAGATTGCCAGCGGATTCCTACAATGAGCAGTTCTTC.

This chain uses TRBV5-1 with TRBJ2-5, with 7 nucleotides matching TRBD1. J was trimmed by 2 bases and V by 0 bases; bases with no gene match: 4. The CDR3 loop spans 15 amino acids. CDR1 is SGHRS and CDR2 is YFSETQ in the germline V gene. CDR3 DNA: TGCGCCAGCAGCTTGGTCCCAGGGGGACAAGAGACCCAGTACTTC. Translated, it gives CASSLVPGGQETQYF.

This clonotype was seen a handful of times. The DNA for the CDR3 is TGCGCCAGCAGTTCGGACAGGGTCGGTTCTGACATTCAGTACTTC. It specifies CASSSDRVGSDIQYF. The chain employs TRBV5-1 and TRBJ2-4; 8 bases are shared with TRBD1. CDR1 and CDR2 (germline): SGHRS, YFSETQ. This CDR3 comprises 15 residues. V lost 5 bases and J lost 8; bases outside the gene matches: 12.

DNA for the CDR3: TGCAGTGCTGAGGGGCGGGACAAATACAATGAGCAGTTCTTC. Residues: CSAEGRDKYNEQFF. The V and J genes are TRBV20-1 and TRBJ2-1; possibly TRBD1 or TRBD2 for D (6 bases each). The CDR3 has 14 residues. The V end lost 5 bases, the J end lost 4 bases, and 15 bases lay between the germline ends. In germline, CDR1 is DFQATT, CDR2 SNEGSKA (reference sequence).

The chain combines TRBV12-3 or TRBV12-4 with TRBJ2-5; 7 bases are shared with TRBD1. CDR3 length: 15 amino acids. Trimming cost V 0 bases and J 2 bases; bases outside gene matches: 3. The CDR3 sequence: CASSLASGQQETQYF. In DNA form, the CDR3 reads TGTGCCAGCAGTTTAGCCTCGGGACAGCAAGAGACCCAGTACTTC.

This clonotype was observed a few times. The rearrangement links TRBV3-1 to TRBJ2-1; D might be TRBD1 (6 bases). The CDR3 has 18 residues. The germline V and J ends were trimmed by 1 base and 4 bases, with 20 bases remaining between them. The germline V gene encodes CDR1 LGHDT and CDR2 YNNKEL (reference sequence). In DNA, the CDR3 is TGTGCCAGCAGCCAAGGGGTGTTGAGCAGGGGTGGATACAATGAGCAGTTCTTC. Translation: CASSQGVLSRGGYNEQFF.

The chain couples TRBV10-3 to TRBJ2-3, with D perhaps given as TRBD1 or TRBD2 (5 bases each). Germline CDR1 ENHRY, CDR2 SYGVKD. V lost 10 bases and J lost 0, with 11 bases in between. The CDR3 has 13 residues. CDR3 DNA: TGTGCCACCGTGAGGGGAAGCACAGATACGCAGTATTTT. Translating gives CATVRGSTDTQYF.

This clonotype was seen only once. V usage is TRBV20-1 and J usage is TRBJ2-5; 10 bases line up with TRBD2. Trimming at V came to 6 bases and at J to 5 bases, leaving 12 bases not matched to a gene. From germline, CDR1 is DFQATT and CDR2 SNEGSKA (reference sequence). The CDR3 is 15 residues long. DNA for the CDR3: TGCAGTGCCACAGGGAGCGGGGGGGCCCCCGAGACCCAGTACTTC. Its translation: CSATGSGGAPETQYF.

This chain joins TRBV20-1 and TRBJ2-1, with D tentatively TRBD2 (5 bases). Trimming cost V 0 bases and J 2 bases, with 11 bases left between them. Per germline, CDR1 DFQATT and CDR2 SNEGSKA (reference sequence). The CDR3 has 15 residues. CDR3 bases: TGCAGTGCTAGAGATCCCGGGAAACCCTACAATGAGCAGTTCTTC. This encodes CSARDPGKPYNEQFF.

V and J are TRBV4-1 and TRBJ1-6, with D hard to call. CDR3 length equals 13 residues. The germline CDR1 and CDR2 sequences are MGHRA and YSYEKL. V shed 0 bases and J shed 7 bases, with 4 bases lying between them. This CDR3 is CASSQDPNSPLHF. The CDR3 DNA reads TGCGCCAGCAGCCAAGATCCCAATTCACCCCTCCACTTT.

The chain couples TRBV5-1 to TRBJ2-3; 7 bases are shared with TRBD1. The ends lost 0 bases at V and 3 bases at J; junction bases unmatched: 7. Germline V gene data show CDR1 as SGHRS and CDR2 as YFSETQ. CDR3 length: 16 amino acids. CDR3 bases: TGCGCCAGCAGCTTGGCCTCACAGGGGACGACAGATACGCAGTATTTT. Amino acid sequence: CASSLASQGTTDTQYF.

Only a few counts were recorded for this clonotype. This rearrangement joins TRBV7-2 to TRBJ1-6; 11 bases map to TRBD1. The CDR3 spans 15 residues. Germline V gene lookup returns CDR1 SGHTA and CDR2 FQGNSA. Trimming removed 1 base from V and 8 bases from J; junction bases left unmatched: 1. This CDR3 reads CASSLVGQGDSPLHF. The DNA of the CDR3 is TGTGCCAGCAGCTTAGTGGGACAGGGGGATTCACCCCTCCACTTT. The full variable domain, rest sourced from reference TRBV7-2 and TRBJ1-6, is GAGVSQSPSNKVTEKGKDVELRCDPISGHTALYWYRQSLGQGLEFLIYFQGNSAPDKSGLPSDRFSAERTGGSVSTLTIQRTQQEDSAVYLCASSLVGQGDSPLHFGNGTRLTVT.

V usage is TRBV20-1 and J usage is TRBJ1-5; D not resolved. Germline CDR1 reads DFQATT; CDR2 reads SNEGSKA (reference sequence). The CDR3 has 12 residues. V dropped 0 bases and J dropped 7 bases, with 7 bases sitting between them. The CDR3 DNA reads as TGCAGTGCTAGAGATCATGGACAGCCCCAGCATTTT. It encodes CSARDHGQPQHF.

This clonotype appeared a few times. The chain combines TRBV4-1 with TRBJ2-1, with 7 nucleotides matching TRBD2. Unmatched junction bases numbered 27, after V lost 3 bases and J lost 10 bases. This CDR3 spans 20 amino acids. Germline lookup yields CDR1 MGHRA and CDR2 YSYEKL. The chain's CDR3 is CASSQVKYLLSRAEAGEQFF. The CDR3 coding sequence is TGCGCCAGCAGCCAGGTTAAGTATCTCTTGAGTCGGGCAGAAGCGGGGGAGCAGTTCTTC.

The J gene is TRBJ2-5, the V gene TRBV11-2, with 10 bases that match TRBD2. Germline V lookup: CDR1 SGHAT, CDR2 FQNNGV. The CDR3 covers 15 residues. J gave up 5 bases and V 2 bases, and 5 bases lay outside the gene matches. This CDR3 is CASSLITSGTETQYF. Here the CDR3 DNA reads TGTGCCAGCAGCTTAATTACTAGCGGGACTGAGACCCAGTACTTC.

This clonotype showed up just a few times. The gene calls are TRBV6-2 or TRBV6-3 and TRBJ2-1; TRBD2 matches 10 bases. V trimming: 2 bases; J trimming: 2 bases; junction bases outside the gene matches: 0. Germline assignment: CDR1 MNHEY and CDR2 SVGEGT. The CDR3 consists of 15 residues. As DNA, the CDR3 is TGTGCCAGCAGTTACCTAGCGGGAGCCTACAATGAGCAGTTCTTC. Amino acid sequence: CASSYLAGAYNEQFF.